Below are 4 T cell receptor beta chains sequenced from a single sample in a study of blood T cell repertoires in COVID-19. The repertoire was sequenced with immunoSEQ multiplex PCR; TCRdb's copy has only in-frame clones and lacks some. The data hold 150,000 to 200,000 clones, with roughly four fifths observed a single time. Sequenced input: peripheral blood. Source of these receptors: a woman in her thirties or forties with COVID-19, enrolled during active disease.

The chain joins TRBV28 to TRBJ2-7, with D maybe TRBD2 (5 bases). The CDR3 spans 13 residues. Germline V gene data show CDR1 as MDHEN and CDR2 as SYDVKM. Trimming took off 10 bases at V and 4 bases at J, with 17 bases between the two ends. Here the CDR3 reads CATTNGGLYEQYF. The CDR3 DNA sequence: TGTGCCACCACGAATGGAGGCTTGTACGAGCAGTACTTC.

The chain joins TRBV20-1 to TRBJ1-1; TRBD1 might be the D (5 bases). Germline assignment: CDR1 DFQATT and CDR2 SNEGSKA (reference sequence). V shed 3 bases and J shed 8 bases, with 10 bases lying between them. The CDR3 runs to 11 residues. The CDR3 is CSARGLKEAFF. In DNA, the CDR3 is TGCAGTGCTAGGGGACTGAAAGAAGCTTTCTTT.

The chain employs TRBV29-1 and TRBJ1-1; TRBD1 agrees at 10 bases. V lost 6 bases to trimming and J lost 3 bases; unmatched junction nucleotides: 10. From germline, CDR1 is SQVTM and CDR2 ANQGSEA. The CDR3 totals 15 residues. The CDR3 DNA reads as TGCAGCGTAGCCGGGACAGGGGCATCCGACACTGAAGCTTTCTTT. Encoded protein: CSVAGTGASDTEAFF. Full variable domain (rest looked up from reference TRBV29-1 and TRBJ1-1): SAVISQKPSRDICQRGTSLTIQCQVDSQVTMMFWYRQQPGQSLTLIATANQGSEATYESGFVIDKFPISRPNLTFSTLTVSNMSPEDSSIYLCSVAGTGASDTEAFFGQGTRLTVV.

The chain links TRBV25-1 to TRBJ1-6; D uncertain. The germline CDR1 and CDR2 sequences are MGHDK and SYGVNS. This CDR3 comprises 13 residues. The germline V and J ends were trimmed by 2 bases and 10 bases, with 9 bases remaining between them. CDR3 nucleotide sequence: TGTGCCAGCAGTGAAAGAACTAGCTCACCCCTCCACTTT. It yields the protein CASSERTSSPLHF.